This T cell receptor (beta chain) emerged from a study of radiation and T cells in renal cell carcinoma. Study observations and caveats: In blood, top tumor clones expanded by 2 weeks, shrinking by 4.

The time point is: blood 4 weeks post-SBRT, at nephrectomy. The treatment denotes: 15 Gy SBRT to primary tumor, nephrectomy 4 weeks later. Nephrectomy followed 15 Gy stereotactic body radiation by 4 weeks. Serial blood draws occurred at baseline and 2 and 4 weeks post-SBRT. Clear cell pathology was present in this patient's renal cell carcinoma. The method was immunoSEQ multiplex PCR; TCRdb's version includes in-frame clones alone and lacks a portion of them. The top ten hold approximately 10% of the sample, which has fewer than 200,000 clones, 88% seen once. CDR1 is SGHTA and CDR2 is FQGNSA in the germline V gene. The CDR3 is made up of 15 amino acids. V dropped 5 bases and J dropped 3 bases, with 16 bases sitting between them. For this clone: Its target is not known.

The input for sequencing was blood, taken from a patient whose treatment included radiotherapy and nephrectomy. The clonotype originates from a woman aged 45-65 years with renal cell carcinoma. The V call is TRBV7-2, the J call TRBJ1-2; no clear D. The CDR3 nucleotides read TGTGCCAGCAGCATAGGACCGGGCATTGACTATGGCTACACCTTC. Its translation: CASSIGPGIDYGYTF.